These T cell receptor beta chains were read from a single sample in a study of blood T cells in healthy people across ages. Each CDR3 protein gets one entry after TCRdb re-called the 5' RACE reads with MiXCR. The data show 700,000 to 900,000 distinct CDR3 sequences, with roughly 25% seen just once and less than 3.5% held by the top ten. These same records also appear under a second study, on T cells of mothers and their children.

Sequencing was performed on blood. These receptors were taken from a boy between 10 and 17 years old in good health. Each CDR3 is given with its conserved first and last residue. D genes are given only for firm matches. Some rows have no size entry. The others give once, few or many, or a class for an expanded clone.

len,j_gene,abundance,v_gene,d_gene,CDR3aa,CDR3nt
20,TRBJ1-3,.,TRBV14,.,CASSQDWGHRFEYSGNTIYF,TGTGCCAGCAGCCAAGATTGGGGACACCGATTCGAATACTCTGGAAACACCATATATTTT
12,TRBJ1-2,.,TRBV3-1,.,CASSHGGGRISF,TGTGCCAGCAGCCATGGGGGAGGGCGCATATCCTTC
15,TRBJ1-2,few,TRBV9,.,CASSVAYTGGNGYTF,TGTGCCAGCAGCGTAGCTTATACGGGGGGGAATGGCTACACCTTC
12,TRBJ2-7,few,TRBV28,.,CASRQGSYEQYF,TGTGCCAGCAGGCAGGGGTCCTACGAGCAGTACTTC
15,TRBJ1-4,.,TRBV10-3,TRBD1,CAISVGGQSNEKLFF,TGTGCCATCAGTGTGGGGGGACAGTCTAATGAAAAACTGTTTTTT
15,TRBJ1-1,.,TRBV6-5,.,CASTPIRGLNTEAFF,TGTGCCAGCACCCCCATCAGGGGCTTGAACACTGAAGCTTTCTTT
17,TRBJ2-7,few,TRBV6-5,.,CASSYSERGFFTYEQYF,TGTGCCAGCAGTTACTCGGAGAGAGGGTTTTTTACCTACGAGCAGTACTTC
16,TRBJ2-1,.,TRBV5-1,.,CASSLAKTRGYNEQFF,TGCGCCAGCAGCTTGGCCAAAACCAGGGGTTATAATGAGCAGTTCTTC
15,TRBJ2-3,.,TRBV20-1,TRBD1,CSALTGTGITDTQYF,TGCAGTGCTTTGACCGGGACAGGTATAACAGATACGCAGTATTTT
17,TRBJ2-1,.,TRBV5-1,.,CASSLGVWGATNNEQFF,TGCGCCAGCAGCTTGGGGGTGTGGGGGGCTACCAACAATGAGCAGTTCTTC
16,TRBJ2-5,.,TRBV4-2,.,CASSQGIGVGQETQYF,TGTGCCAGCAGCCAAGGGATTGGAGTAGGCCAAGAGACCCAGTACTTC
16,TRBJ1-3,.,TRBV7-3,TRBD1,CASSLRGTDSGNTIYF,TGTGCCAGCAGCTTAAGAGGGACAGACTCTGGAAACACCATATATTTT
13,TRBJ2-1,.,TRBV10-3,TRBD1,CAISLTGGNEQFF,TGTGCCATCAGCCTGACAGGGGGCAATGAGCAGTTCTTC
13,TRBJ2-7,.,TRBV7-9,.,CASSPVYSYEQYF,TGTGCCAGCAGCCCCGTTTACTCCTACGAGCAGTACTTC